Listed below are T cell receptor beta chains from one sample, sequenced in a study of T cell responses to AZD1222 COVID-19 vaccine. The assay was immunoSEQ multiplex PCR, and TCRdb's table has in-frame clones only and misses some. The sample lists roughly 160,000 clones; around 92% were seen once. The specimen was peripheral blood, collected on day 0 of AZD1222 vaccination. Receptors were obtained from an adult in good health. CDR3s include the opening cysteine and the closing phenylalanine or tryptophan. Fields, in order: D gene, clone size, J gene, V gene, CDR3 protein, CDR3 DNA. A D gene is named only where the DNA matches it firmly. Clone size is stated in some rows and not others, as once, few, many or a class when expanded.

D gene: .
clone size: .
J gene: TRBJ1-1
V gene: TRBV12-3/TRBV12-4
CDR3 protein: CASSNSGNTEAFF
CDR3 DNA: TGTGCCAGCAGTAACTCAGGGAACACTGAAGCTTTCTTT

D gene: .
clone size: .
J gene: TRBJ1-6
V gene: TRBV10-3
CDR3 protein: CAISESGVNNNSPLHF
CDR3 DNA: TGTGCCATCAGTGAGTCCGGAGTCAATAATAATTCACCCCTCCACTTT

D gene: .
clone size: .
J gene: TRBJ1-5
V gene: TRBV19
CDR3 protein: CASSLFDQPQHF
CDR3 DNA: TGTGCCAGTAGCCTCTTCGATCAGCCCCAGCATTTT

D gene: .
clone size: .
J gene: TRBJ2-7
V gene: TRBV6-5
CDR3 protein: CASSSQGDYEQYF
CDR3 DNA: TGTGCCAGCAGTTCCCAGGGCGACTACGAGCAGTACTTC

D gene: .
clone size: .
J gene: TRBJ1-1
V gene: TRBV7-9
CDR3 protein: CASSLGLRVQENTEAFF
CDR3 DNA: TGTGCCAGCAGCCTAGGCCTGAGAGTACAGGAGAACACTGAAGCTTTCTTT

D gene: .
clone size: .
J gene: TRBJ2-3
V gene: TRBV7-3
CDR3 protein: CASSLFIADTQYF
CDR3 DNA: TGTGCCAGCAGCTTGTTCATAGCAGATACGCAGTATTTT

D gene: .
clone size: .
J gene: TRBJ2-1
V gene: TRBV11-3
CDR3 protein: CASSLRGSEQFF
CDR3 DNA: TGTGCCAGCAGCTTAAGAGGAAGCGAGCAGTTCTTC

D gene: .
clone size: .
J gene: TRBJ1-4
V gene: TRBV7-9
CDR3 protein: CASSVTGTEKLFF
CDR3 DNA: TGTGCCAGCAGCGTAACCGGGACCGAAAAACTGTTTTTT

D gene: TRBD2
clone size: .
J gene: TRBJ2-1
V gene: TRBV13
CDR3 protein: CASSGTSGGASYNEQFF
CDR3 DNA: TGTGCCAGCAGCGGGACTAGCGGGGGGGCTTCATACAATGAGCAGTTCTTC

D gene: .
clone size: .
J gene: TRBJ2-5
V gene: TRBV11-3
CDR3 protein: CASSFPSEESAETQYF
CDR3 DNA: TGTGCCAGCAGCTTTCCTAGCGAGGAATCCGCCGAGACCCAGTACTTC

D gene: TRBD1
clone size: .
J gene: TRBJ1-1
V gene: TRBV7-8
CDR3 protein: CASSPTGVEAFF
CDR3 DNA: TGTGCCAGCAGCCCAACAGGGGTTGAAGCTTTCTTT

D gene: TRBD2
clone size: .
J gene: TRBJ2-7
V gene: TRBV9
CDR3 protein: CASSAAAGGTYEQYF
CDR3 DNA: TGTGCCAGCAGCGCCGCAGCGGGGGGCACCTACGAGCAGTACTTC

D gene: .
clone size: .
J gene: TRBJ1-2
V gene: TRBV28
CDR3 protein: CASTTPLADSYGYTF
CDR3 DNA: TGTGCCAGCACCACCCCCTTGGCAGATTCTTATGGCTACACCTTC

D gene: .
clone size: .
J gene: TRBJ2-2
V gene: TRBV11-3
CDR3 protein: CASSLVTNSELFF
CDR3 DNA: TGTGCCAGCAGCTTAGTAACCAATTCGGAGCTGTTTTTT

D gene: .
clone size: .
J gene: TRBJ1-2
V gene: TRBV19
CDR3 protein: CASSHSGDPGYTF
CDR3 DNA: TGTGCCAGTAGTCACTCGGGGGATCCTGGCTACACCTTC

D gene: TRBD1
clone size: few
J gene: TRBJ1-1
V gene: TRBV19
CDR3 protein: CASRGTGGLTEAFF
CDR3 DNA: TGTGCCAGTCGCGGGACAGGGGGTCTCACTGAAGCTTTCTTT

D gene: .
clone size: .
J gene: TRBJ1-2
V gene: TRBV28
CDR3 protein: CASSLPPGLGDGYTF
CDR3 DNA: TGTGCCAGCAGTTTACCCCCAGGGCTGGGAGATGGCTACACCTTC

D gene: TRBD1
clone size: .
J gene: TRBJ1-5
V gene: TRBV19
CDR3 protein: CASSRTGSNQPQHF
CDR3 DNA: TGTGCCAGTAGTCGGACAGGGAGCAATCAGCCCCAGCATTTT

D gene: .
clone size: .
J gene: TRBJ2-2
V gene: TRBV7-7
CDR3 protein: CASSLASNTGELFF
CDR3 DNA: TGTGCTAGCAGCTTAGCTAGTAACACCGGGGAGCTGTTTTTT

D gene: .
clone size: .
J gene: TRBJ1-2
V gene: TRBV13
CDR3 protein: CASSFWQGNYGYTF
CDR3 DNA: TGTGCCAGCAGCTTTTGGCAGGGGAACTATGGCTACACCTTC

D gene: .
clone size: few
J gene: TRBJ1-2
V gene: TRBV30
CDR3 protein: CAWSVDINYGYTF
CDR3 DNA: TGTGCCTGGAGTGTAGACATCAACTATGGCTACACCTTC

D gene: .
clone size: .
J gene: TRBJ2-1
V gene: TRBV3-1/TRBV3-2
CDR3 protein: CASSLGFGEQFF
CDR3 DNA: TGTGCCAGCAGCCTTGGTTTTGGTGAGCAGTTCTTC

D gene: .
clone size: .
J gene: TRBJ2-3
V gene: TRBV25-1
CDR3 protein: CASSDHGTSTDTQYF
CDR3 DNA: TGTGCCAGCAGTGATCATGGGACATCCACAGATACGCAGTATTTT

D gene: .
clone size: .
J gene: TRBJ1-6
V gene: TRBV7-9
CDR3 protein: CASSLERQASPLHF
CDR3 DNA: TGTGCCAGCAGCTTGGAGAGACAGGCTTCACCCCTCCACTTT

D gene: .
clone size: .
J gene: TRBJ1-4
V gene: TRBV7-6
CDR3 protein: CASSLAGEANEKLFF
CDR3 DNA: TGTGCCAGCAGCTTAGCGGGGGAGGCTAATGAAAAACTGTTTTTT

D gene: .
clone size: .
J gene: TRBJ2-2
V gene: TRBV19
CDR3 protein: CASRWGTGELFF
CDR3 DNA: TGTGCCAGTCGTTGGGGCACCGGGGAGCTGTTTTTT

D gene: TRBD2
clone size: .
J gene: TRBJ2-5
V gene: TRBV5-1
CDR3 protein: CASSLSGAGGRETQYF
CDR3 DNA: TGCGCCAGCAGCTTGTCTGGAGCGGGGGGGCGAGAGACCCAGTACTTC

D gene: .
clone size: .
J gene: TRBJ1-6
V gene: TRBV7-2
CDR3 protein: CASRLRIKEVHNSPLHF
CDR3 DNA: TGTGCCAGCAGACTTAGGATTAAGGAGGTCCATAATTCACCCCTCCACTTT

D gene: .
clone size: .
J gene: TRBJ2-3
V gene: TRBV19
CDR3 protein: CASSNLGTKDTQYF
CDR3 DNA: TGTGCCAGTAGTAACCTCGGGACGAAAGATACGCAGTATTTT

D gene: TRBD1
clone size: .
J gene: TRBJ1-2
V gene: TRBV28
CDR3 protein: CASSGDRAYTF
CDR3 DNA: TGTGCCAGCAGTGGGGACAGGGCCTACACCTTC

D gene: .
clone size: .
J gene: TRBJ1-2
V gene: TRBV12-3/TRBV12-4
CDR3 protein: CASSLVNNYGYTF
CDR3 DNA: TGTGCCAGCAGTTTAGTTAATAACTATGGCTACACCTTC

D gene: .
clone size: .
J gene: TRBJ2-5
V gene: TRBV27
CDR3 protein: CASSNHYAGWGRGETQYF
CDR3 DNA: TGTGCCAGCAGCAATCACTACGCCGGCTGGGGGCGCGGTGAGACCCAGTACTTC

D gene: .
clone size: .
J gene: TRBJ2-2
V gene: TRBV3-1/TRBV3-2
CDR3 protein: CASSPDYANTGELFF
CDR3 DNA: TGTGCCAGCAGCCCGGACTATGCGAACACCGGGGAGCTGTTTTTT

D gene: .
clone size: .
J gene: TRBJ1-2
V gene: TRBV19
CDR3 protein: CASRVGQHYGYTF
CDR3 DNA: TGTGCCAGTAGGGTTGGACAACACTATGGCTACACCTTC

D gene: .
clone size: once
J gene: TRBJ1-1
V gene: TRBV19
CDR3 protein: CASKKPPGTEAFF
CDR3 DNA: TGTGCCAGTAAAAAACCCCCGGGAACTGAAGCTTTCTTT

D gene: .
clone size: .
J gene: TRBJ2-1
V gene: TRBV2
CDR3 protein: CASRGGGYEQFF
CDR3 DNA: TGTGCCAGCAGAGGAGGGGGTTATGAGCAGTTCTTC

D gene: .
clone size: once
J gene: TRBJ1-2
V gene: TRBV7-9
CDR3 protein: CASSPVPGLKNYGYTF
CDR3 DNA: TGTGCCAGCAGCCCAGTTCCGGGACTCAAAAACTATGGCTACACCTTC

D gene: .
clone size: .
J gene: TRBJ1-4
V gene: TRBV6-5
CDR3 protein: CASSYSVGTNEKLFF
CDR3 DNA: TGTGCCAGCAGTTACTCGGTGGGAACTAATGAAAAACTGTTTTTT

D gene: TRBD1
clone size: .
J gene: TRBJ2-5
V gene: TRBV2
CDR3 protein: CASSLNRGRETQYF
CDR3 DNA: TGTGCCAGCAGTTTGAACAGGGGTCGAGAGACCCAGTACTTC

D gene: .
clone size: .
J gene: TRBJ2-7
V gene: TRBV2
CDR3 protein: CASSDSRDEQYF
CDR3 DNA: TGTGCCAGCAGTGACTCTAGGGACGAGCAGTACTTC

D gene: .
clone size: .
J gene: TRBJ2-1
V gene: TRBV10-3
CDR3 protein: CAISKQTNSYNEQFF
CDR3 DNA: TGTGCCATCTCAAAGCAGACTAACTCCTACAATGAGCAGTTCTTC

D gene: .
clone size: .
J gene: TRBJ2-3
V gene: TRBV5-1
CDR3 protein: CASGIGASVDTQYF
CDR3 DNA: TGCGCCAGCGGTATTGGTGCTAGCGTAGATACGCAGTATTTT

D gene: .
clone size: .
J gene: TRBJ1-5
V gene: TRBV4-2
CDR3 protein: CASSQGVYQPQHF
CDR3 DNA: TGTGCCAGCAGCCAAGGCGTGTATCAGCCCCAGCATTTT

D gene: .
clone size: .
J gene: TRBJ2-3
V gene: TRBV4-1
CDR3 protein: CASSQVGGSDTQYF
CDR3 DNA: TGCGCCAGCAGCCAAGTGGGGGGTTCAGATACGCAGTATTTT

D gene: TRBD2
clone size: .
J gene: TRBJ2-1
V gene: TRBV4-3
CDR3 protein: CASSPRQVAGGPYNEQFF
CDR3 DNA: TGCGCCAGCAGCCCCCGGCAGGTAGCGGGGGGGCCCTACAATGAGCAGTTCTTC

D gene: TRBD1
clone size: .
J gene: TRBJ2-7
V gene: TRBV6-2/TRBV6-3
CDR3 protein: CASSGTGGHEQYF
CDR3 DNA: TGTGCCAGCAGTGGGACAGGGGGCCACGAGCAGTACTTC

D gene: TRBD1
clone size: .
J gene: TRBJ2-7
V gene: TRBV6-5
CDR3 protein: CASRIYGDREYEQYF
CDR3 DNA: TGTGCCAGCCGAATCTATGGGGACAGGGAATACGAGCAGTACTTC

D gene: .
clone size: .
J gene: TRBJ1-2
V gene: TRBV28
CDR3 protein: CASSLRGSVYGYTF
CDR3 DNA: TGTGCCAGCAGTTTAAGGGGGAGTGTCTATGGCTACACCTTC

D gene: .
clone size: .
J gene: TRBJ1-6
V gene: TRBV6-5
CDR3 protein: CASRSQTYNSPLHF
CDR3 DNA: TGTGCCAGCAGATCTCAGACGTATAATTCACCCCTCCACTTT

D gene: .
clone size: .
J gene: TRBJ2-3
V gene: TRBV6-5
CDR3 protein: CASGSGLGSTQYF
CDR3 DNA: TGTGCCAGCGGTAGCGGCCTCGGATCGACGCAGTATTTT

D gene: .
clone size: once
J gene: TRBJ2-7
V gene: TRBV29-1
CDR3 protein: CSVVQGPDEQYF
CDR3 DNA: TGCAGCGTTGTACAGGGACCGGACGAGCAGTACTTC

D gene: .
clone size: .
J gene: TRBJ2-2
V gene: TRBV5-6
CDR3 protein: CASSLWGNTGELFF
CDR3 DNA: TGTGCCAGCAGCTTGTGGGGAAACACCGGGGAGCTGTTTTTT

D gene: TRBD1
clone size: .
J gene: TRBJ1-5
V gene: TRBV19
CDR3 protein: CASSLWTGGYSNQPQHF
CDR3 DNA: TGTGCCAGTAGTCTGTGGACAGGGGGCTATAGCAATCAGCCCCAGCATTTT

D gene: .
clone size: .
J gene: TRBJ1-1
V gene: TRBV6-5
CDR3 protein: CATETASGTEAFF
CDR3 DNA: TGTGCCACGGAGACAGCCAGCGGTACTGAAGCTTTCTTT

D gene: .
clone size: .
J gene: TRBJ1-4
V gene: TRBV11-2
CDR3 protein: CASSFGGGGKLFF
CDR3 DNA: TGTGCCAGCAGCTTCGGGGGGGGAGGAAAACTGTTTTTT